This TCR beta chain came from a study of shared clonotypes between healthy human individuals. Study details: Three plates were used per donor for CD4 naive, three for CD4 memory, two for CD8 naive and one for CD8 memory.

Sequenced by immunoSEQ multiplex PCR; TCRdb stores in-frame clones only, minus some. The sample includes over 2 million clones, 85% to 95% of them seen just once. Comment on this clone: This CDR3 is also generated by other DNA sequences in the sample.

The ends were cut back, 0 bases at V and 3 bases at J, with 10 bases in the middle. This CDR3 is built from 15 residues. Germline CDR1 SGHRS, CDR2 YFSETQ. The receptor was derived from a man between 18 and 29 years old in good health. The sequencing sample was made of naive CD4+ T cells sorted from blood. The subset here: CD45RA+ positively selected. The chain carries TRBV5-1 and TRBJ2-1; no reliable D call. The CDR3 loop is CASSLEGQVYNEQFF. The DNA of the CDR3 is TGCGCCAGCAGCTTGGAAGGGCAAGTCTACAATGAGCAGTTCTTC.